These 16 T cell receptor beta chains were sequenced from one sample in a study of metastatic and nonmetastatic thyroid tumors. Each patient went into thyroid surgery without having received any treatment. TCRdb ran MiXCR on the PCR reads. The repertoire holds about 50,000 clones, with about 4.3% as singletons. Sequencing was done on a sample of blood. The receptors here all came from a female donor with papillary thyroid cancer or a benign thyroid nodule (not recorded which). Some clones in this sample may be carry-over from other donors' samples.

This clone showed up many times. This may arise from a read error, as a much more abundant clone is one base away. This sample also contains other DNA sequences that code for the same CDR3. The rearrangement joins TRBV20-1 to TRBJ2-1, with 14 positions matching TRBD2. The V gene end was trimmed by 0 bases and the J gene end by 4 bases; junction bases not matched to a gene: 8. The CDR3 sequence is 18 residues long. The germline V gene has CDR1 DFQATT and CDR2 SNEGSKA (reference sequence). This chain's CDR3 is CSARDRGTSGSPYNEQFF. CDR3 sequence (DNA): TGCAGTGCTAGAGATCGCGGGACTAGCGGGAGCCCTTACAATGAGCAGTTCTTC.

In this sample, this clone turned up many times. The chain links TRBV7-3 to TRBJ1-2; TRBD1 might be the D (6 bases). Germline CDR1 reads SGHTA; CDR2 reads FQGTGA. V lost 5 bases and J lost 8, with 15 bases in between. CDR3 length equals 13 residues. CDR3: CASSPQGGEGYTF. CDR3 sequence (DNA): TGTGCCAGCAGCCCACAGGGAGGAGAGGGCTACACCTTC.

This clone was picked up many times. The chain employs TRBV19 and TRBJ1-5; D remains ambiguous. The germline V gene has CDR1 LNHDA and CDR2 SQIVND (reference sequence). The CDR3 contains 15 residues. V was clipped by 1 base and J by 0 bases, with 7 bases between them. The CDR3 nucleotides are TGTGCCAGTAGTATAGGAGAATATAGCAATCAGCCCCAGCATTTT. It is translated as CASSIGEYSNQPQHF. Full variable domain (rest looked up from reference TRBV19 and TRBJ1-5): DGGITQSPKYLFRKEGQNVTLSCEQNLNHDAMYWYRQDPGQGLRLIYYSQIVNDFQKGDIAEGYSVSREKKESFPLTVTSAQKNPTAFYLCASSIGEYSNQPQHFGDGTRLSIL.

This clone was seen many times. J is TRBJ2-1 and V is TRBV20-1, with 8 bases fitting TRBD1. The CDR3 loop spans 17 amino acids. V was clipped by 1 base and J by 5 bases; unmatched bases: 13. CDR1 DFQATT and CDR2 SNEGSKA come from the germline V gene (reference sequence). The CDR3 bases are TGCAGTGCTAGAGCCCCAGGGACAGGCAAGAGGAACAATGAGCAGTTCTTC. Its translation is CSARAPGTGKRNNEQFF.

This clone is categorized as medium-sized. In nucleotides, the CDR3 is TGTGCCAGCAGTGAAGCGGGACTTCGCGGGGGTGAGCAGTTCTTC. Translating gives CASSEAGLRGGEQFF. The rearrangement uses TRBV6-1 and TRBJ2-1, with 7 bases fitting TRBD2. V gave up 0 bases and J gave up 9 bases; unmatched junction bases: 8. This CDR3 region has 15 residues. Per germline, CDR1 MNHNS and CDR2 SASEGT.

This clone was detected ten times or more. CDR3 sequence reads: CASSEAGASGSYEQYF. In DNA form, the CDR3 reads TGTGCCAGCAGTGAAGCCGGGGCCTCGGGCTCCTACGAGCAGTACTTC. This chain connects TRBV6-1 to TRBJ2-7, with D perhaps being TRBD1 or TRBD2 (5 bases each). The CDR3 has 16 residues. Germline V gene lookup returns CDR1 MNHNS and CDR2 SASEGT. Trimming took 0 bases from V and 0 from J, leaving 12 bases between them.

This clone was counted many times. The chain joins TRBV27 to TRBJ1-2; maybe TRBD1 (5 bases). Trimming pared 1 base from V and 2 bases from J, leaving 5 bases between. CDR1 MNHEY and CDR2 SMNVEV come from the germline V gene (reference sequence). This CDR3 comprises 13 residues. CDR3 bases: TGTGCCAGCAGTTTATGGGGGAACTATGGCTACACCTTC. As protein: CASSLWGNYGYTF.

By share, this clone counts as medium-sized. The same CDR3 arises from other DNA sequences in this sample as well. The CDR3 DNA reads as TGTGCCAGCAGTGAAGCTAGCGGGACAGATACGCAGTATTTT. This gives the protein CASSEASGTDTQYF. The rearrangement uses TRBV6-1 and TRBJ2-3; 7 bases match TRBD2. This CDR3 has 14 residues. V trimming: 0 bases; J trimming: 3 bases; junction bases outside the gene matches: 0. Germline V gene data show CDR1 as MNHNS and CDR2 as SASEGT.

In its sample, this clone was seen a few times. The DNA of the CDR3 is TGTGCCAGCAGCGGAGAGGAGGGCTTGGCAGCTTTCTTT. This sequence encodes CASSGEEGLAAFF. The V gene is TRBV6-2 or TRBV6-3, the J gene TRBJ1-1, with D unclear. Looked up from germline, CDR1 is MNHEY and CDR2 is SVGEGT. The CDR3 contains 13 residues. Deletions cut 6 bases from V and 10 bases from J, with 18 bases between.

The chain has TRBV6-5 and TRBJ1-1, with 8 bases matching TRBD1. This CDR3 has 14 residues. The germline CDR1 and CDR2 sequences are MNHEY and SVGAGI. Trimming removed 6 bases from V and 5 bases from J; junction bases left unmatched: 8. The CDR3 coding sequence is TGTGCCAGCAGCTACCAGGGGGCGGGGACTGAAGCTTTCTTT. It translates to CASSYQGAGTEAFF.

This clone was counted only a few times. Sequence at one end of the junction differs from germline and may be a read error. The chain is built from TRBV6-1 and TRBJ1-1, with D tentatively TRBD1 (6 bases). Germline CDR1 reads MNHNS; CDR2 reads SASEGT. The CDR3 consists of 16 residues. The CDR3 DNA reads TGTGCCAGCAGTGAAGGGTTAGGGGGGGGGAACACTGAGGCTTTCTTT. The encoded protein is CASSEGLGGGNTEAFF.

By sample share, this clone is medium-sized (0.01 to 0.1%). The chain couples TRBV6-5 to TRBJ2-7, with a weak D call TRBD1 (6 bases). Germline V gene data show CDR1 as MNHEY and CDR2 as SVGAGI. The CDR3 loop spans 15 amino acids. V was pared by 2 bases and J by 2 bases, with 13 bases between. CDR3 nucleotides: TGTGCCAGCAGTTACGGAAACAGGGAGACCTACGAGCAGTACTTC. This sequence encodes CASSYGNRETYEQYF.

This clone was observed many times. The V and J genes are TRBV2 and TRBJ2-5; TRBD2 matches at 7 bases. V lost 6 bases, J lost 5 bases, and 12 bases stayed unmatched. This CDR3 comprises 15 residues. Germline V gene sequence: CDR1 SNHLY, CDR2 FYNNEI. The CDR3 protein is CASSLHGRSGETQYF. CDR3 in DNA: TGTGCCAGCAGCCTCCACGGGAGGAGCGGGGAGACCCAGTACTTC.

This clone was seen repeatedly, ten times or more. V gene TRBV5-6 combines with J gene TRBJ1-2; D remains unclear. V was shortened by 0 bases and J by 7 bases, with 7 bases between the two germline ends. The CDR3 is 12 residues long. The germline V gene has CDR1 SGHDT and CDR2 YYEEEE. The CDR3 DNA reads TGTGCCAGCAGCTTGGGCGCCTCTGGCTACACCTTC. It encodes CASSLGASGYTF.

There are many counts of this clone. This sample includes further DNA sequences coding for the same CDR3. This chain links TRBV18 with TRBJ1-1; D not certain. The CDR3 runs 14 residues. Trimming took off 2 bases at V and 1 base at J, with 8 bases between the two ends. Per the germline V gene, CDR1 is KGHSH and CDR2 is LQKENI. CDR3 sequence reads: CASSPGRTNTEAFF. Here the CDR3 DNA reads TGTGCCAGCTCACCAGGGCGGACGAACACTGAAGCTTTCTTT. The full variable domain, with the rest looked up from reference TRBV18 and TRBJ1-1, is NAGVMQNPRHLVRRRGQEARLRCSPMKGHSHVYWYRQLPEEGLKFMVYLQKENIIDESGMPKERFSAEFPKEGPSILRIQQVVRGDSAAYFCASSPGRTNTEAFFGQGTRLTVV.

This clone qualifies as medium-sized. This rearrangement joins TRBV7-2 to TRBJ2-3; the D is unclear. Germline values: CDR1 SGHTA, CDR2 FQGNSA. The CDR3 runs to 14 residues. Trimming pared 5 bases from V and 0 bases from J, leaving 9 bases between. CDR3 bases: TGTGCCAGCAGCCCTACGACTAGCACAGATACGCAGTATTTT. Amino acid sequence: CASSPTTSTDTQYF.